The 31 T cell receptor beta chains given below trace back to one sample, sequenced in a study of blood T cell repertoires in COVID-19. Sequenced by immunoSEQ multiplex PCR; TCRdb stores in-frame clones only, minus some. This sample yields 250,000 to 400,000 clones, of which approximately 88% are seen a single time; over 4% belongs to the top ten. Sequenced input: PBMCs or T cells enriched from blood (not recorded which). All receptors derive from a man in his fifties or sixties who had recovered from COVID-19.

The chain couples TRBV27 to TRBJ2-1, with TRBD2 identical over 10 bases. Germline assignment: CDR1 MNHEY and CDR2 SMNVEV (reference sequence). V was pared by 2 bases and J by 2 bases, with 12 bases of the junction left unmatched. The CDR3 is 19 amino acids. Here the CDR3 reads CASSLRRLAGVKTYNEQFF. As DNA, the CDR3 is TGTGCCAGCAGTTTACGGCGTCTAGCGGGAGTAAAGACCTACAATGAGCAGTTCTTC.

For the CDR3, the DNA is TGTGCCAGTGAGAGGTATGGGGAAGCTTTCTTT. It yields the protein CASERYGEAFF. The gene calls are TRBV6-5 and TRBJ1-1; D not certain. The CDR3 has 11 amino acids. The germline V gene encodes CDR1 MNHEY and CDR2 SVGAGI. V was pared by 9 bases and J by 8 bases, with 13 bases between.

This sequence joins TRBV4-2 and TRBJ2-2; D is unresolved. This CDR3 comprises 13 residues. The V and J ends lost 1 base and 8 bases respectively, with 8 bases between them. CDR1 and CDR2 (germline): LGHNA, YNFKEQ. CDR3 residues: CASSQAPAGELFF. CDR3 nucleotides: TGTGCCAGCAGCCAAGCACCCGCGGGGGAGCTGTTTTTT.

The gene calls are TRBV5-5 and TRBJ1-4, with 7 bases aligning to TRBD1. The germline CDR1 and CDR2 sequences are SGHKS and YYEKEE (reference sequence). With 3 bases clipped from V and 3 bases from J, the junction kept 2 bases outside the gene matches. The CDR3 runs 14 residues. The CDR3 loop is CASSSGQSNEKLFF. The CDR3 DNA reads as TGTGCCAGCAGCTCGGGACAGTCTAATGAAAAACTGTTTTTT. Full variable domain (missing parts from reference TRBV5-5 and TRBJ1-4): DAGVTQSPTHLIKTRGQQVTLRCSPISGHKSVSWYQQVLGQGPQFIFQYYEKEERGRGNFPDRFSARQFPNYSSELNVNALLLGDSALYLCASSSGQSNEKLFFGSGTQLSVL.

This chain connects TRBV6-5 to TRBJ2-2; possible D gene TRBD1, 5 bases. The CDR3 covers 13 residues. Germline V gene data show CDR1 as MNHEY and CDR2 as SVGAGI. The ends were cut back, 5 bases at V and 5 bases at J, with 9 bases in the middle. This CDR3 reads CASSRQITGELFF. CDR3 nucleotides: TGTGCCAGCAGTCGACAGATTACCGGGGAGCTGTTTTTT.

This chain links TRBV28 with TRBJ2-7; 16 nucleotides match TRBD2. Germline CDR1 reads MDHEN; CDR2 reads SYDVKM. V was pared by 6 bases and J by 2 bases, with 7 bases of the junction left unmatched. The CDR3 is made up of 17 amino acids. The CDR3 reads CASRSGLAGGRTYEQYF. CDR3 sequence (DNA): TGTGCCAGCAGATCGGGACTAGCGGGAGGGAGAACCTACGAGCAGTACTTC.

The chain has TRBV19 and TRBJ2-3; D remains ambiguous. Germline CDR1 LNHDA, CDR2 SQIVND (reference sequence). Trimming removed 6 bases at V and 0 bases at J, with 7 bases between. This CDR3 has 13 residues. The CDR3 protein is CASRGRSTDTQYF. Written as DNA, the CDR3 is TGTGCCAGTAGGGGCAGGAGCACAGATACGCAGTATTTT.

The rearrangement links TRBV7-3 to TRBJ1-1; 7 nucleotides align to TRBD1. The germline V gene encodes CDR1 SGHTA and CDR2 FQGTGA. V was clipped by 4 bases and J by 4 bases; unmatched bases: 9. The CDR3 contains 15 residues. CDR3 region: CASSSEARGATEAFF. CDR3 in DNA: TGTGCCAGCAGCTCCGAGGCCAGGGGGGCCACTGAAGCTTTCTTT.

The V gene is TRBV16, the J gene TRBJ2-5; 7 bases agree with TRBD1. CDR1 is KGHSY and CDR2 is FQNENV in the germline V gene. Germline trimming cut 5 bases from V and 6 bases from J; bases unmatched to any gene: 6. This CDR3 contains 13 residues. The CDR3 spells CASSFDRVKTQYF. CDR3 nucleotide sequence: TGTGCCAGCAGCTTCGACAGGGTAAAGACCCAGTACTTC. The whole variable domain, remainder taken from reference TRBV16 and TRBJ2-5, is GEEVAQTPKHLVRGEGQKAKLYCAPIKGHSYVFWYQQVLKNEFKFLISFQNENVFDETGMPKERFSAKCLPNSPCSLEIQATKLEDSAVYFCASSFDRVKTQYFGPGTRLLVL.

The V call is TRBV3-1 (or the pseudogene TRBV3-2), the J call TRBJ2-1; D possibly corresponds to TRBD2 (5 bases). The CDR3 contains 17 residues. The V end was cut by 1 base, the J end by 5 bases, with 18 bases between. Germline-derived CDR1 and CDR2 are LGHDT and YNNKEL (reference sequence). CDR3 coding DNA: TGTGCCAGCAGCCAAGCCCCGCGGGCAAACCCCCACAATGAGCAGTTCTTC. Amino acid sequence: CASSQAPRANPHNEQFF.

V is TRBV28 and J is TRBJ1-2; tentatively, D is TRBD1 (6 bases). Germline loops: CDR1 MDHEN, CDR2 SYDVKM. V dropped 6 bases and J dropped 2 bases, with 10 bases sitting between them. The CDR3 is 13 residues long. CDR3 DNA: TGTGCCAGCAGACTAACAGGGAACTATGGCTACACCTTC. Translation gives CASRLTGNYGYTF.

The chain has TRBV6-6 and TRBJ2-1; 7 bases line up with TRBD2. After removal of 7 bases from V and 4 bases from J, the junction contained 4 bases not matched to a gene. Germline CDR1 reads MNHNY; CDR2 reads SVGAGI (reference sequence). This CDR3 is 13 amino acids long. CDR3 loop: CASNREVYNEQFF. Here the CDR3 DNA reads TGTGCCAGCAACCGGGAGGTGTACAATGAGCAGTTCTTC.

The chain is built from TRBV3-1 (or the pseudogene TRBV3-2) and TRBJ2-1; TRBD2 might be the D (6 bases). The V end lost 1 base, the J end lost 4 bases, and 11 bases lay between the germline ends. This CDR3 spans 15 amino acids. In germline, CDR1 is LGHDT, CDR2 YNNKEL (reference sequence). The CDR3 protein is CASSQVRDSYNEQFF. The CDR3 DNA is TGTGCCAGCAGCCAAGTCCGGGACTCTTACAATGAGCAGTTCTTC.

The genes are TRBV19 and TRBJ2-3; no reliable D call. V was shortened by 5 bases and J by 0 bases, with 3 bases between the two germline ends. Per germline, CDR1 LNHDA and CDR2 SQIVND (reference sequence). The length of the CDR3 is 12 residues. The CDR3 DNA reads TGTGCCAGTAGTCTCAGCACAGATACGCAGTATTTT. This gives the protein CASSLSTDTQYF.

This clone was seen more than once but under ten times. V and J are TRBV28 and TRBJ1-1, with a weak D call TRBD1 (5 bases). Looked up from germline, CDR1 is MDHEN and CDR2 is SYDVKM. Trimming left V 5 bases short and J 8 bases short, with 12 bases between. There are 12 residues in the CDR3. The CDR3 DNA reads as TGTGCCAGCAGTCTCCGACAGAGGGAAGCTTTCTTT. Translating gives CASSLRQREAFF. Together with reference TRBV28 and TRBJ1-1, the CDR3 gives the full variable domain: DVKVTQSSRYLVKRTGEKVFLECVQDMDHENMFWYRQDPGLGLRLIYFSYDVKMKEKGDIPEGYSVSREKKERFSLILESASTNQTSMYLCASSLRQREAFFGQGTRLTVV.

V usage is TRBV19 and J usage is TRBJ2-3, with 8 bases identical to TRBD2. There are 16 residues in the CDR3. J was trimmed by 4 bases and V by 3 bases; bases with no gene match: 9. Per the germline V gene, CDR1 is LNHDA and CDR2 is SQIVND (reference sequence). The CDR3 nucleotides are TGTGCCAGTAGTATTCCGGGACTAGGGGCGGCAGATACGCAGTATTTT. Its translation is CASSIPGLGAADTQYF. Combining the CDR3 with reference TRBV19 and TRBJ2-3 gives the whole variable domain DGGITQSPKYLFRKEGQNVTLSCEQNLNHDAMYWYRQDPGQGLRLIYYSQIVNDFQKGDIAEGYSVSREKKESFPLTVTSAQKNPTAFYLCASSIPGLGAADTQYFGPGTRLTVL.

A single count supports this clone. This chain uses TRBV9 with TRBJ2-1; D is undetermined. This CDR3 spans 13 amino acids. CDR1 is SGDLS and CDR2 is YYNGEE in the germline V gene. V was trimmed by 0 bases and J by 4 bases, leaving 5 bases between them. The CDR3 bases are TGTGCCAGCAGCGTAGATCCGTACAATGAGCAGTTCTTC. Translated: CASSVDPYNEQFF.

The CDR3 loop reads CASSLRLRDRGNQPQHF. DNA of the CDR3: TGTGCCAGCAGTTTAAGGCTCCGGGACAGGGGCAATCAGCCCCAGCATTTT. The chain joins TRBV27 to TRBJ1-5; TRBD1 matches 9 bases. V lost 2 bases and J lost 2; bases outside the gene matches: 7. The germline V gene has CDR1 MNHEY and CDR2 SMNVEV (reference sequence). The CDR3 has 17 amino acids.

This sequence joins TRBV5-6 and TRBJ1-5; TRBD1 matches at 9 bases. The germline CDR1 and CDR2 sequences are SGHDT and YYEEEE. V lost 2 bases, J lost 6 bases, and 9 bases stayed unmatched. This CDR3 spans 16 amino acids. CDR3 residues: CASSLQGAAGVQPQHF. The CDR3 DNA reads TGTGCCAGCAGCTTACAGGGGGCGGCTGGAGTTCAGCCCCAGCATTTT. The full variable domain, rest sourced from reference TRBV5-6 and TRBJ1-5, is DAGVTQSPTHLIKTRGQQVTLRCSPKSGHDTVSWYQQALGQGPQFIFQYYEEEERQRGNFPDRFSGHQFPNYSSELNVNALLLGDSALYLCASSLQGAAGVQPQHFGDGTRLSIL.

The V and J genes are TRBV28 and TRBJ2-5; possibly TRBD2 for D (7 bases). This CDR3 region has 15 residues. The V gene's germline CDR1 is MDHEN and CDR2 SYDVKM. The V end lost 8 bases, the J end lost 4 bases, and 20 bases lay between the germline ends. CDR3 nucleotide sequence: TGTGCCAGCGCTATTTATCTGGCGGGGGCAGAGACCCAGTACTTC. Residues: CASAIYLAGAETQYF.

This chain links TRBV15 with TRBJ1-5; 8 nucleotides agree with TRBD1. The CDR3 covers 13 residues. From germline, CDR1 is LNHNV and CDR2 YYDKDF (reference sequence). Trimming at V came to 5 bases and at J to 4 bases, leaving 1 base not matched to a gene. The CDR3 DNA reads TGTGCCACCAGCTGGGACAGGAATCAGCCCCAGCATTTT. Its protein is CATSWDRNQPQHF.

The CDR3 region has the DNA TGTGCCAGCAGCTTGGCCAGGGGGCAGGCTTTCTTT. Its protein is CASSLARGQAFF. The rearrangement uses TRBV5-4 and TRBJ1-1; 8 nucleotides align to TRBD1. J was trimmed by 11 bases and V by 0 bases; bases with no gene match: 3. The CDR3 spans 12 residues. The germline CDR1 and CDR2 sequences are SGHNT and YYREEE (reference sequence).

This clone was seen more than once but under ten times. This chain connects TRBV3-1 (or the pseudogene TRBV3-2) to TRBJ2-7; 11 positions match TRBD2. V shed 1 base and J 7 bases; nucleotides not matched to a gene: 3. CDR1 and CDR2 (germline): LGHDT, YNNKEL (reference sequence). The CDR3 spans 14 residues. The DNA of the CDR3 is TGTGCCAGCAGCCAAGCTCGACTAGCGGGAGAGCAGTACTTC. It is translated as CASSQARLAGEQYF.

The rearrangement uses TRBV27 and TRBJ2-7; TRBD1 aligns across 7 bases. J gave up 1 base and V 8 bases, and 8 bases lay outside the gene matches. There are 14 residues in the CDR3. Germline V gives CDR1 MNHEY, CDR2 SMNVEV (reference sequence). CDR3: CASGSQGKSYEQYF. The CDR3 DNA sequence: TGTGCCAGCGGATCACAGGGGAAATCCTACGAGCAGTACTTC.

A remark on this clone: Other DNA sequences from this sample encode an identical CDR3 as well. The V and J genes are TRBV5-1 and TRBJ2-2; 7 nucleotides agree with TRBD1. The CDR3 has 14 residues. Germline V lookup: CDR1 SGHRS, CDR2 YFSETQ. J was trimmed by 5 bases and V by 4 bases; bases with no gene match: 5. CDR3 coding DNA: TGCGCCAGCAGCCCGGGACAGCGTACCGGGGAGCTGTTTTTT. It translates to CASSPGQRTGELFF.

J is TRBJ2-7 and V is TRBV15, with 7 bases matching TRBD2. Germline V gene lookup returns CDR1 LNHNV and CDR2 YYDKDF (reference sequence). The CDR3 loop spans 15 amino acids. The J segment lost 4 bases and the V segment lost 0 bases, leaving 6 bases of the junction unmatched. The DNA for the CDR3 is TGTGCCACCAGCAGAGATCGGGGCGGGAGTTACGAGCAGTACTTC. Translation gives CATSRDRGGSYEQYF.

Points on this clone: The sample has other DNA sequences that encode this CDR3 too. V is TRBV5-1 and J is TRBJ2-5; D gene uncertain. The germline gives CDR1 SGHRS, CDR2 YFSETQ. This CDR3 has 13 amino acids. V lost 1 base and J lost 3, with 7 bases in between. The CDR3 DNA follows: TGCGCCAGCAGCTTGTCCCCAGAAGAGACCCAGTACTTC. This translates into CASSLSPEETQYF.

V and J are TRBV5-1 and TRBJ2-3; a weak D match, TRBD1 (6 bases). CDR1 is SGHRS and CDR2 is YFSETQ in the germline V gene. Trimming removed 5 bases at V and 4 bases at J, with 14 bases between. The CDR3 sequence is 14 residues long. CDR3 protein: CASRTAGESDTQYF. DNA of the CDR3: TGCGCCAGCAGAACGGCAGGGGAATCAGATACGCAGTATTTT.

The chain links TRBV24-1 to TRBJ1-2; tentatively, D is TRBD1 (5 bases). This CDR3 is built from 16 residues. Germline V gene data show CDR1 as KGHDR and CDR2 as SFDVKD. Deletions cut 8 bases from V and 2 bases from J, with 20 bases between. The CDR3 region is CATTHPLTEINYGYTF. In DNA form, the CDR3 reads TGTGCCACCACTCACCCGTTGACAGAGATAAACTATGGCTACACCTTC.

The rearrangement uses TRBV3-1 (or the pseudogene TRBV3-2) and TRBJ2-5; D is perhaps TRBD1 (6 bases). Between the trimmed V and J ends, which lost 5 bases and 7 bases, there was a span of 8 bases. This CDR3 contains 11 residues. The germline gives CDR1 LGHDT, CDR2 YNNKEL (reference sequence). For the CDR3, the DNA is TGTGCCAGCAGCTTAGGGGGGACCCAGTACTTC. It translates to CASSLGGTQYF.

The chain joins TRBV6-1 to TRBJ2-5; D perhaps matches TRBD2 (6 bases). Germline CDR1 MNHNS, CDR2 SASEGT. Trimming left V 0 bases short and J 7 bases short, with 12 bases between. The CDR3 is made up of 14 amino acids. The DNA for the CDR3 is TGTGCCAGCAGTGAAGCAGGCGGCGGGGTGACCCAGTACTTC. This gives the protein CASSEAGGGVTQYF.